The 14 T cell receptor beta chains listed next were all sequenced from one sample in a study of shared clonotypes between healthy human individuals. Produced via immunoSEQ multiplex PCR; TCRdb's table is partial and in-frame only. The sample has about 980,000 clones, 60% to 85% seen once. The sample comprised memory CD4+ T cells sorted from blood. Stated subset: CD45RA-negative fraction. The receptors were sampled from a man aged 18 to 30 in good health.

The V and J genes are TRBV11-1 and TRBJ2-7, with a weak D call TRBD1 (6 bases). The germline V and J ends were trimmed by 2 bases and 5 bases, with 10 bases remaining between them. This CDR3 has 13 amino acids. Germline values: CDR1 SGHAT, CDR2 FQDESV (reference sequence). The CDR3 DNA reads as TGTGCCAGCAGCTTACCAGGGGCCCACGAGCAGTACTTC. Translating it yields CASSLPGAHEQYF. The whole variable domain, filled in from reference TRBV11-1 and TRBJ2-7, reads EAEVAQSPRYKITEKSQAVAFWCDPISGHATLYWYRQILGQGPELLVQFQDESVVDDSQLPKDRFSAERLKGVDSTLKIQPAELGDSAMYLCASSLPGAHEQYFGPGTRLTVT.

This sequence joins TRBV18 and TRBJ2-7; 9 bases are shared with TRBD1. Germline V gene sequence: CDR1 KGHSH, CDR2 LQKENI. With 5 bases clipped from V and 3 bases from J, the junction kept 5 bases outside the gene matches. The CDR3 consists of 14 residues. CDR3 amino acids: CASSTWDRDYEQYF. Here the CDR3 DNA reads TGTGCCAGCTCAACGTGGGACAGGGACTACGAGCAGTACTTC.

This clone has more than one count but fewer than ten. The chain uses TRBV6-1 and TRBJ2-1, with TRBD2 identical over 7 bases. The germline gives CDR1 MNHNS, CDR2 SASEGT. V was clipped by 7 bases and J by 9 bases; unmatched bases: 12. This CDR3 is built from 14 residues. CDR3 protein: CASIGTMVWAEQFF. The CDR3 region has the DNA TGTGCCAGCATCGGGACTATGGTTTGGGCTGAGCAGTTCTTC.

The chain carries TRBV10-3 and TRBJ1-1, with D possibly matching TRBD1 (5 bases). This CDR3 is 12 amino acids long. Germline V lookup: CDR1 ENHRY, CDR2 SYGVKD. Between the trimmed V and J ends, which lost 3 bases and 5 bases, there was a span of 7 bases. CDR3 nucleotides: TGTGCCATCAGTGACCGGGGGACTGAAGCTTTCTTT. The encoded protein is CAISDRGTEAFF.

In this sample, this clone turned up a few times. The sample has other DNA sequences that encode this CDR3 too. This chain connects TRBV29-1 to TRBJ1-1; D is undetermined. Germline CDR1 SQVTM, CDR2 ANQGSEA. This CDR3 is built from 13 residues. Trimming left V 4 bases short and J 0 bases short, with 9 bases between. CDR3 amino acids: CSVVRDMNTEAFF. The DNA for the CDR3 is TGCAGCGTTGTACGGGATATGAACACTGAAGCTTTCTTT.

This chain joins TRBV28 and TRBJ2-5, with D perhaps matching TRBD2 (5 bases). The germline V and J ends were trimmed by 3 bases and 6 bases, with 14 bases remaining between them. This CDR3 is 14 amino acids long. Germline loops: CDR1 MDHEN, CDR2 SYDVKM. CDR3 amino acids: CASSFEGWGKTQYF. Written as DNA, the CDR3 is TGTGCCAGCAGTTTCGAGGGATGGGGAAAGACCCAGTACTTC.

This sequence joins TRBV11-2 and TRBJ2-7; tentative D call: TRBD2 (5 bases). Germline CDR1 SGHAT, CDR2 FQNNGV. The V end was cut by 4 bases, the J end by 1 base, with 17 bases between. There are 16 residues in the CDR3. The CDR3 spells CASSSPGGSRSYEQYF. DNA for the CDR3: TGTGCCAGCAGCTCCCCCGGAGGTTCGCGATCCTACGAGCAGTACTTC.

This chain links TRBV6-4 with TRBJ2-2, with 7 bases aligning to TRBD2. After removal of 4 bases from V and 2 bases from J, the junction contained 4 bases not matched to a gene. The CDR3 covers 15 residues. Germline V gene sequence: CDR1 MRHNA, CDR2 SNTAGT. CDR3: CASSGASGNTGELFF. Written as DNA, the CDR3 is TGTGCCAGCAGTGGCGCTAGCGGTAACACCGGGGAGCTGTTTTTT.

The chain carries TRBV7-2 and TRBJ2-3; D uncertain. Between the trimmed V and J ends, which lost 4 bases and 6 bases, there was a span of 8 bases. The CDR3 extends over 12 amino acids. The germline CDR1 and CDR2 sequences are SGHTA and FQGNSA. The CDR3 spells CASSSYSDTQYF. CDR3 nucleotide sequence: TGTGCCAGCAGCTCATATTCTGATACGCAGTATTTT.

This rearrangement joins TRBV6-5 to TRBJ1-3; D is ambiguous. V dropped 7 bases and J dropped 1 base, with 8 bases sitting between them. The CDR3 has 13 residues. Per the germline V gene, CDR1 is MNHEY and CDR2 is SVGAGI. The CDR3 sequence: CASKELSGNTIYF. DNA of the CDR3: TGTGCCAGCAAGGAGCTATCTGGAAACACCATATATTTT.

The gene calls are TRBV29-1 and TRBJ2-5; possibly TRBD1 for D (5 bases). TRBJ2-7 matches the DNA end more closely, so the J call is doubtful. From germline, CDR1 is SQVTM and CDR2 ANQGSEA. There are 12 residues in the CDR3. The CDR3: CSVEGQGSEQYF. Written as DNA, the CDR3 is TGCAGCGTTGAGGGGCAGGGCTCCGAGCAGTACTTC.

V usage is TRBV15 and J usage is TRBJ2-5; possible D gene TRBD1, 7 bases. CDR3 length equals 14 residues. Looked up from germline, CDR1 is LNHNV and CDR2 is YYDKDF (reference sequence). Deletions cut 4 bases from V and 5 bases from J, with 14 bases between. The CDR3, as DNA: TGTGCCACCAGCAACCCCAGGGGGGTGGAGACCCAGTACTTC. Translated: CATSNPRGVETQYF.

Concerning this clone: The same CDR3 arises from other DNA sequences in this sample as well. V usage is TRBV28 and J usage is TRBJ2-7; 7 bases match TRBD1. Germline-derived CDR1 and CDR2 are MDHEN and SYDVKM. The CDR3 spans 14 residues. V lost 5 bases to trimming and J lost 2 bases; unmatched junction nucleotides: 6. In DNA, the CDR3 is TGTGCCAGCAGTACAGGACAGGATCCCTACGAGCAGTACTTC. Its translation: CASSTGQDPYEQYF.

This clone was seen only a few times. J is TRBJ2-4 and V is TRBV30, with 11 bases lining up with TRBD2. Unmatched junction bases numbered 4, after V lost 0 bases and J lost 6 bases. The CDR3 covers 15 residues. The germline CDR1 and CDR2 sequences are GTSNPN and SVGIG (reference sequence). The CDR3 spells CAWSVSGRAGNIQYF. The CDR3 bases are TGTGCCTGGAGTGTTAGCGGGAGGGCGGGAAACATTCAGTACTTC.